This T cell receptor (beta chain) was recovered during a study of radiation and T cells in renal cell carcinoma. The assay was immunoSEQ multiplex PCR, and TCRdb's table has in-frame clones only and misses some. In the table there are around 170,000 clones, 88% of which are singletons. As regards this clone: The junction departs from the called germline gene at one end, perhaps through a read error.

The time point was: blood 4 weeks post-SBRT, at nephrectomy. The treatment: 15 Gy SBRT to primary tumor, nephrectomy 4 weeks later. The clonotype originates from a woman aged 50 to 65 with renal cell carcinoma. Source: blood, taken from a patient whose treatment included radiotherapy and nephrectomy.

CDR3 sequence reads: CASSRDRGGETQYF. DNA of the CDR3: TGTGCTAGCAGCCGGGACCGTGGTGGGGAGACCCAGTACTTC. The chain has TRBV7-7 and TRBJ2-5, with D perhaps assigned TRBD1 or TRBD2 (5 bases each). CDR1 SSHAT and CDR2 FNYEAQ come from the germline V gene (reference sequence). The CDR3 has 14 residues.